This T cell receptor beta chain was identified in a study of T cell responses to AZD1222 COVID-19 vaccine. At the level of the study: Second doses at about 4 or about 12 weeks were pooled.

This CDR3 region has 15 residues. V lost 5 bases and J lost 6; bases outside the gene matches: 12. Per germline, CDR1 LNHDA and CDR2 SQIVND (reference sequence). Study conclusions and caveats: It was only a handful of AZD1222 recipients who were seropositive at baseline. Most donors were white British, females outnumbered males, and clonal diversity was possibly underestimated. Spike as a whole was targeted by vaccine-associated CD4 TCRs, dominant at 160-218 and 743-854.

Details on this clone: Its matching antigen is unknown.

The data were produced by immunoSEQ multiplex PCR, yet TCRdb's version contains in-frame clones alone and is incomplete. The data show about 130,000 clones, approximately 93% seen once. The clonotype was recovered from an adult in good health. Sample: peripheral blood, taken on day 0 of AZD1222 vaccination. The chain carries TRBV19 and TRBJ2-5; 7 bases agree with TRBD1. CDR3 nucleotides: TGTGCCAGTAGTCCCGCACGACAGGGCAGGAAGACCCAGTACTTC. This sequence encodes CASSPARQGRKTQYF.